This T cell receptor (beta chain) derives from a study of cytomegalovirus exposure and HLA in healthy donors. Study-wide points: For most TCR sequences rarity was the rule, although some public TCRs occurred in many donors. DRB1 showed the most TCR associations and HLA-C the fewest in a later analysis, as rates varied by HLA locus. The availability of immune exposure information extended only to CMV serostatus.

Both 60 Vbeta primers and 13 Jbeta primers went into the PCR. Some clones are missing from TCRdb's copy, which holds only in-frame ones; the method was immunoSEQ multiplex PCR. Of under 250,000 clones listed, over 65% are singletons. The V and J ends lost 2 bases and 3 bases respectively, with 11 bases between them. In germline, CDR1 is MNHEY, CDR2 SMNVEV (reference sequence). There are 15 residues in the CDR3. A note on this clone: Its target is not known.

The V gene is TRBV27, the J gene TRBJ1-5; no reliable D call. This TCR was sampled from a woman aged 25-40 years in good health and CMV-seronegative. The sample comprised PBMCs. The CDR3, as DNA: TGTGCCAGCAGTTTAATCCCCTCGGTCAATCAGCCCCAGCATTTT. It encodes CASSLIPSVNQPQHF.